The source of this T cell receptor (delta chain) is a study of Vδ1+ human thymocytes. General study points: Unlike peripheral blood Vdelta1+ controls, thymic delta-chain sequences included approximately 21% Vdelta2 and few Vdelta3. The authors advised highly purified populations and single-cell validation. Many TRG clonotypes were shared between donors; TRD repertoires were essentially private. Thymic TRG and TRD repertoires appeared highly polyclonal.

Sequences come from RNA converted to cDNA by reverse transcription. Multiplex PCR used pooled V-gene forward primers and a constant-region reverse primer to amplify CDR3s. TCRdb re-processed the multiplex PCR reads using CATT. The table includes tens of thousands of delta-chain clones, about 15% detected once. V trimming: 5 bases; J trimming: 7 bases; junction bases outside the gene matches: 18. The CDR3 has 17 amino acids. Germline assignment: CDR1 TSWWSYY and CDR2 QGS. Alphabeta T cells were depleted, then CD3+ Vdelta1+ Vdelta2- thymocytes were FACS-sorted. This clone was found once. The antigen remains unidentified.

The TCR sequence derives from a boy younger than two who had congenital heart surgery. Specimen: Vdelta1+ gamma-delta thymocytes from the thymus. As for subset: FACS-sorted CD3+ TCRalphabeta- TCRVdelta1+ TCRVdelta2- thymocytes. The chain has TRDV1 and TRDJ1, with 8 bases matching TRDD3. The CDR3 sequence: CALGSTSAGDIKGKLIF. The CDR3 DNA sequence: TGTGCTCTTGGGTCTACTTCCGCGGGGGATATTAAAGGTAAACTCATCTTT.